This T cell receptor (beta chain) stems from a study of blood T cells in healthy people across ages (dated by TCRdb to between 2014 and 2017). Regarding the research as a whole: Template switching captured roughly one uniquely barcoded TCR beta cDNA molecule per two T cells in model experiments. To track age-related changes in TCR beta repertoire diversity, the study relied on deep sequencing normalized with unique cDNA molecular identifiers. The donors were split into four age groups: young (average 16 years), middle-aged (39), aged (approximately 59) and long-lived (roughly 77). To avoid experimental bias, donors of different ages were randomly spread across the sequencing lanes. The study analyzed two additional independent replicas of 1 million unique cDNA reads from the same blood draw for two donors, one aged 18 to 29 and one aged 80 or older. General findings and caveats noted by the study authors: Observed TCR beta diversity per million T cells fell roughly linearly with age, and a significant reduction was already apparent by age roughly 40. Because donor CMV infection status was unknown, age-related changes in expanded clonotypes were potentially confounded. Compared with the aged group, more naive CD4+ T cells, fewer expanded clones and increased TCR diversity were shown by the long-lived group, suggesting age selection. Since profiling was done on bulk unsorted PBMCs, naive and antigen-experienced compartments could not be conclusively compared. Estimates of total diversity based on one million sequenced T cells were regarded as lower bounds and as underestimates. The percentage of naive T cells measured by flow cytometry correlated strongly with observed TCR beta diversity.

Libraries were prepared through 5' RACE. A second roughly 6 to 12 cycle PCR used a sample-barcoded 5' primer and a J-beta primer mix. Each TCR beta cDNA molecule received a unique molecular identifier from a template-switch 5' adaptor carrying 12 random nucleotides. Each sample yielded at least 2.5 million CDR3-containing paired-end reads. All of the RNA was converted into first-strand cDNA using the Mint cDNA synthesis kit, with a TRBC-specific oligonucleotide serving as the primer. Following uracil-DNA glycosylase treatment, a first 18-cycle PCR with universal primers M1SS and BC2_uni_R was performed on all cDNA. Per the authors' processing: For normalization, 1 million high-quality reads, each with a distinct molecular identifier, were randomly selected from each sample. Instead of being binned into consensus sequences, reads with shared molecular identifiers were discarded. CDR3 identification, clonotype clustering and error correction used MiTCR with a Q25 quality threshold and the strictest error-elimination algorithm. A nonparametric unseen species model using Euler transformation provided a lower-bound estimate of total TCR beta diversity. TCRdb's own reprocessing of the public reads used fastp at Q25 and MiXCR and kept productive beta chains. Each entry merges the rows of one CDR3 protein and shows their most common DNA and genes. The V and J calls were not made by the authors but by TCRdb's processing. The sample table shows approximately 1,700,000 distinct CDR3 sequences, and roughly two fifths are seen once. The ten top clones hold 23% of the sample.

Of note for this clonotype: The antigen this receptor binds is unknown. Base qualities are not recorded, but no much larger clone differs from it by a single base.

The approximately 41 donors, aged about 6 to 100 years, were systemically healthy Caucasian individuals from Russia. Each donor gave ten milliliters of peripheral blood, drawn into EDTA-treated Vacutainer tubes. Ficoll-Paque density-gradient centrifugation was used to isolate PBMCs, with at least 6.5 million per sample. Trizol reagent was used to extract total RNA from PBMCs, with at least 5.5 micrograms per sample. For every donor, flow cytometry on a PBMC aliquot measured the percentage of naive CD45RAhigh/CD27high T cells. Inclusive of the bounding cysteine and phenylalanine, the CDR3 is 12 residues long. Only CDR3 DNA is held: 36 bases, read in frame from base 1. The V end loses 7 bases and the J end loses 4 bases, and a stretch of 8 bases separates them. As encoded in the germline V gene, CDR1 is SNHLY while CDR2 is FYNNEI.

The sequence is built from TRBV2 and TRBJ2-1, with no reliable assignment of the D segment. The origin of this receptor is a human donor in good health. The specimen sequenced was blood. CDR3 sequence: CASIRWYNEQFF. The DNA sequence is TGTGCCAGCATTCGTTGGTACAATGAGCAGTTCTTC.